This T cell receptor beta chain was found in a study of human T cells and chemical hapten exposure. Overall study: Patients having alopecia areata, totalis or universalis were mostly female.

Stated time point: pre-sensitization, week 0. Noted treatment: therapeutic diphenylcyclopropenone sensitization with weekly scalp DPC. Unique molecular identifiers were attached to individual cDNA molecules within the library. TCRdb processed the RACE reads anew with MiXCR; each CDR3 protein has one entry. The table lists 180,000 or so distinct CDR3 sequences, roughly 30% of them singletons. The junction had 5 bases not matched to a gene; V was cut back by 0 bases and J by 0 bases. This CDR3 is built from 16 residues. The germline gives CDR1 MGHRA, CDR2 YSYEKL. This clonotype was observed a few times. The chain links TRBV4-1 to TRBJ2-7, with 7 bases fitting TRBD2. The material sequenced was whole blood, taken in connection with sensitization to the hapten diphenylcyclopropenone (DPC). This clonotype originated in a woman in her 30s with alopecia areata. Some clones in this sample may be carry-over from other donors' samples. CDR3 in DNA: TGCGCCAGCAGCCAAGATAGGGGAGGGATCTCCTACGAGCAGTACTTC. Translating gives CASSQDRGGISYEQYF.